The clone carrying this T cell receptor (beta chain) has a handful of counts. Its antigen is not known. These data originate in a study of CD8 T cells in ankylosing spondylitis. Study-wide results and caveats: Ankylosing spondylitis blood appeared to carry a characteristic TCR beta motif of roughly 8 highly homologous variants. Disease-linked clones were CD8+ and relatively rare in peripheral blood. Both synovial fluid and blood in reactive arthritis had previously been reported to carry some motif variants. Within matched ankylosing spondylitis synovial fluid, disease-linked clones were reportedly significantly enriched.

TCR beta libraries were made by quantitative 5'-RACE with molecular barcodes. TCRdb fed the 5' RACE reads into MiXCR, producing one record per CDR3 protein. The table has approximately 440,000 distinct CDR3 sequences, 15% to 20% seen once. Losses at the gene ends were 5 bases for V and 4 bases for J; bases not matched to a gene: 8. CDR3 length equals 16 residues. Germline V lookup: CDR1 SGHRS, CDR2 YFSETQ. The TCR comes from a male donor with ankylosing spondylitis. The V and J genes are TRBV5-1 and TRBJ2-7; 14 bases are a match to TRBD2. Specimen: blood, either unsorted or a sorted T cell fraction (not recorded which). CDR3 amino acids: CASRSGTSGRIYEQYF. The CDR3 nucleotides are TGCGCCAGCAGGTCCGGGACTAGCGGGAGAATTTACGAGCAGTACTTC.